Shown below are 20 T cell receptor beta chains from a single sample sequenced in a study of T cell responses to AZD1222 COVID-19 vaccine. The method was immunoSEQ multiplex PCR; TCRdb's version includes in-frame clones alone and lacks a portion of them. The sample holds 45,000 to 70,000 clones, roughly 86% seen once. The material sequenced was peripheral blood, taken on day 0 of AZD1222 vaccination. The receptors originated from an adult in good health.

The rearrangement uses TRBV27 and TRBJ2-1; 15 bases fit TRBD2. Germline values: CDR1 MNHEY, CDR2 SMNVEV (reference sequence). CDR3 length equals 16 residues. Losses at the gene ends were 8 bases for V and 13 bases for J; bases not matched to a gene: 15. The DNA for the CDR3 is TGTGCCAGCGGAAAAAGTGTCGGACTAGCGGGAGGGCCTCAGTTCTTC. Its translation: CASGKSVGLAGGPQFF.

The rearrangement links TRBV9 to TRBJ2-1, with D possibly matching TRBD2 (6 bases). Trimming took 0 bases from V and 5 from J, leaving 9 bases between them. Germline CDR1 and CDR2: SGDLS and YYNGEE. The CDR3 has 14 residues. The CDR3 sequence: CASSVVSGDNEQFF. The CDR3 bases are TGTGCCAGCAGCGTAGTTAGCGGAGACAATGAGCAGTTCTTC.

The V gene is TRBV7-2, the J gene TRBJ2-2, with D hard to call. V was clipped by 2 bases and J by 8 bases, with 6 bases between them. The germline gives CDR1 SGHTA, CDR2 FQGNSA. CDR3 length: 12 amino acids. CDR3: CASSLMVGELFF. The DNA for the CDR3 is TGTGCCAGCAGCTTAATGGTAGGGGAGCTGTTTTTT.

The chain uses TRBV7-2 and TRBJ1-6; a weak D match, TRBD1 (6 bases). Germline loops: CDR1 SGHTA, CDR2 FQGNSA. This CDR3 is 15 amino acids long. With 4 bases removed from V and 6 bases from J, the gap between germline ends came to 13 bases. CDR3 residues: CASSSTRQANSPLHF. In nucleotides, the CDR3 is TGTGCCAGCAGCTCAACGAGACAGGCTAATTCACCCCTCCACTTT.

Comments on this clone: A junction boundary mismatches the germline segment, possibly from a read error. The chain has TRBV7-7 and TRBJ2-2; TRBD2 matches at 13 bases. CDR3 length: 16 residues. Germline-derived CDR1 and CDR2 are SSHAT and FNYEAQ (reference sequence). CDR3 nucleotide sequence: TGTGCTAGCAGCTGGACTAGCGGGAGTGGCACCGGGGAGCTGTTTTTT. It translates to CASSWTSGSGTGELFF.

This clone occurred a few times. The sample holds other DNA sequences that translate to the same CDR3. CDR3 residues: CASSFNRGHGYTF. CDR3 DNA: TGTGCCAGCAGTTTCAACAGGGGACATGGCTACACCTTC. The chain recombines TRBV6-5 with TRBJ1-2, with 7 positions matching TRBD1. Germline CDR1 reads MNHEY; CDR2 reads SVGAGI. The CDR3 runs to 13 residues. After removal of 4 bases from V and 6 bases from J, the junction contained 5 bases not matched to a gene.

A few counts support this clone. V and J are TRBV3-1 (or the pseudogene TRBV3-2) and TRBJ1-2, with D uncertain. Per germline, CDR1 LGHDT and CDR2 YNNKEL (reference sequence). V lost 0 bases to trimming and J lost 8 bases, with 7 bases between them. This CDR3 is built from 12 residues. CDR3 sequence: CASSQDFGGYTF. CDR3 DNA: TGTGCCAGCAGCCAAGATTTTGGCGGCTACACCTTC.

The gene calls are TRBV3-1 (or the pseudogene TRBV3-2) and TRBJ1-1; a weak D match, TRBD1 (5 bases). V was cut by 4 bases and J by 3 bases, with 12 bases left in between. This CDR3 has 14 amino acids. CDR1 is LGHDT and CDR2 is YNNKEL in the germline V gene (reference sequence). The CDR3 reads CASSLTQGYTEAFF. The CDR3 DNA follows: TGTGCCAGCAGCCTGACTCAGGGCTACACTGAAGCTTTCTTT.

The J gene is TRBJ2-5, the V gene TRBV7-2, with D possibly TRBD1 on 6 matching bases. This CDR3 comprises 15 residues. Germline lookup yields CDR1 SGHTA and CDR2 FQGNSA. V lost 1 base to trimming and J lost 3 bases, with 12 bases between them. The CDR3 loop reads CASSLDGRGEETQYF. The CDR3 region has the DNA TGTGCCAGCAGCTTAGACGGCAGGGGAGAAGAGACCCAGTACTTC.

The chain recombines TRBV18 with TRBJ2-6, with D unresolved. V gave up 1 base and J gave up 2 bases, with 9 bases separating them. Germline CDR1 reads KGHSH; CDR2 reads LQKENI. The length of the CDR3 is 16 residues. This chain's CDR3 is CASSPLPSTGANVLTF. Here the CDR3 DNA reads TGTGCCAGCTCACCACTCCCTAGTACTGGGGCCAACGTCCTGACTTTC. The full variable domain, completed using reference TRBV18 and TRBJ2-6, is NAGVMQNPRHLVRRRGQEARLRCSPMKGHSHVYWYRQLPEEGLKFMVYLQKENIIDESGMPKERFSAEFPKEGPSILRIQQVVRGDSAAYFCASSPLPSTGANVLTFGAGSRLTVL.

This clone was observed a single time. The gene calls are TRBV3-1 (or the pseudogene TRBV3-2) and TRBJ2-7; unclear D gene. The V and J ends lost 1 base and 3 bases respectively, with 10 bases between them. CDR3 size: 14 residues. CDR1 and CDR2 from the germline V gene are LGHDT and YNNKEL (reference sequence). The CDR3 bases are TGTGCCAGCAGCCAAGTACACGGTAACTACGAGCAGTACTTC. It encodes CASSQVHGNYEQYF.

The genes are TRBV28 and TRBJ2-3; D gene ambiguous. Germline lookup yields CDR1 MDHEN and CDR2 SYDVKM. The CDR3 contains 16 residues. V lost 0 bases, J lost 2 bases, and 12 bases lay in between. Written as DNA, the CDR3 is TGTGCCAGCAGTTTATGGGGTGGGTCATCCACAGATACGCAGTATTTT. The encoded protein is CASSLWGGSSTDTQYF.

The V call is TRBV4-1, the J call TRBJ2-3; D is uncertain. V was shortened by 4 bases and J by 5 bases, with 10 bases between the two germline ends. The CDR3 runs 13 residues. The germline V gene encodes CDR1 MGHRA and CDR2 YSYEKL. For the CDR3, the DNA is TGCGCCAGCAGCCGTACCAACAGAGATACGCAGTATTTT. Residues: CASSRTNRDTQYF.

The chain carries TRBV3-1 (or the pseudogene TRBV3-2) and TRBJ2-1, with D possibly TRBD1 on 7 matching bases. V gave up 1 base and J gave up 6 bases, with 13 bases separating them. Germline lookup yields CDR1 LGHDT and CDR2 YNNKEL (reference sequence). CDR3 length: 15 residues. Written as DNA, the CDR3 is TGTGCCAGCAGCCAAGGACAGGGACTTTTCAATGAGCAGTTCTTC. It specifies CASSQGQGLFNEQFF.

The chain's CDR3 is CASSIDGTGVPNEKLFF. In DNA, the CDR3 is TGTGCCAGTAGTATAGACGGAACAGGAGTTCCTAATGAAAAACTGTTTTTT. The V and J genes are TRBV19 and TRBJ1-4, with D perhaps TRBD1 (5 bases). The V end was cut by 0 bases, the J end by 3 bases, with 14 bases between. Germline V lookup: CDR1 LNHDA, CDR2 SQIVND (reference sequence). There are 17 residues in the CDR3.

This rearrangement joins TRBV11-2 to TRBJ2-3; 11 nucleotides match TRBD2. Germline CDR1 SGHAT, CDR2 FQNNGV. The CDR3 is made up of 15 amino acids. V lost 3 bases, J lost 4 bases, and 3 bases stayed unmatched. Here the CDR3 DNA reads TGTGCCAGCAGCTTGACTAGCGGGATTGCAGATACGCAGTATTTT. Its translation: CASSLTSGIADTQYF.

The gene calls are TRBV28 and TRBJ1-1, with 9 nucleotides matching TRBD1. Germline loops: CDR1 MDHEN, CDR2 SYDVKM. CDR3 length: 17 residues. J gave up 11 bases and V 8 bases, and 24 bases lay outside the gene matches. This chain's CDR3 is CASQPAPPGTGTIGAFF. DNA for the CDR3: TGTGCCAGCCAACCCGCCCCCCCCGGGACAGGGACCATTGGGGCTTTCTTT.

The V and J genes are TRBV7-9 and TRBJ2-3; D not certain. The length of the CDR3 is 14 residues. V shed 7 bases and J shed 4 bases, with 15 bases lying between them. In germline, CDR1 is SEHNR, CDR2 FQNEAQ (reference sequence). Here the CDR3 reads CASTPTDQADTQYF. The CDR3 bases are TGTGCCAGCACCCCGACGGACCAGGCAGATACGCAGTATTTT.

J is TRBJ2-1 and V is TRBV5-1; 9 bases are shared with TRBD1. The CDR3 runs 14 residues. The germline V gene encodes CDR1 SGHRS and CDR2 YFSETQ. V was pared by 2 bases and J by 13 bases, with 10 bases of the junction left unmatched. The CDR3 sequence: CASSFTTGTGIQFF. The CDR3 DNA follows: TGCGCCAGCAGCTTCACGACCGGGACAGGGATACAGTTCTTC.

This rearrangement joins TRBV6-5 to TRBJ2-5; D is undetermined. The V gene lost 10 bases and the J gene lost 5 bases, with 11 bases spanning the gap. The CDR3 consists of 11 residues. In germline, CDR1 is MNHEY, CDR2 SVGAGI. CDR3 region: CATQEWETQYF. In DNA, the CDR3 is TGTGCCACCCAAGAGTGGGAGACCCAGTACTTC.